The 2 T cell receptor beta chains below were found in one sample sequenced in a study of blood T cell repertoires in COVID-19. The assay was immunoSEQ multiplex PCR, and TCRdb's table has in-frame clones only and misses some. Of under 250,000 clones detected, roughly 89% appear once; the ten largest clones hold roughly 6%. Sequencing was carried out using peripheral blood. Receptors were obtained from a man between 60 and 75 years old who had recovered from COVID-19.

V gene TRBV5-4 combines with J gene TRBJ2-1; 8 bases agree with TRBD1. The CDR3 contains 16 residues. After removal of 4 bases from V and 8 bases from J, the junction contained 14 bases not matched to a gene. From germline, CDR1 is SGHNT and CDR2 YYREEE (reference sequence). CDR3 region: CASSLLITGGRDEQFF. The CDR3, as DNA: TGTGCCAGCAGCCTACTCATAACAGGGGGTCGGGATGAGCAGTTCTTC.

The chain has TRBV6-5 and TRBJ2-5, with a possible D match to TRBD2 (6 bases). Germline V CDR1 and CDR2: MNHEY, SVGAGI. V was cut by 4 bases and J by 1 base, with 10 bases left in between. The CDR3 totals 14 residues. The CDR3 loop reads CASSSGGIQETQYF. The CDR3 nucleotides read TGTGCCAGCAGTTCCGGGGGAATCCAAGAGACCCAGTACTTC.